A single sample gave rise to the 19 T cell receptor beta chains below, sequenced in a study of blood T cell repertoires in COVID-19. TCRdb keeps only in-frame clones here, not all; method: immunoSEQ multiplex PCR. The sample has more than 60,000 clones; roughly 78% are singletons. The sample comprised peripheral blood. Receptor source: a man in his fifties or sixties with acute or convalescent COVID-19.

The V gene is TRBV15, the J gene TRBJ2-5; possibly TRBD1 for D (6 bases). Trimming took off 1 base at V and 5 bases at J, with 11 bases between the two ends. Germline CDR1 is LNHNV and CDR2 is YYDKDF (reference sequence). The CDR3 is made up of 14 amino acids. CDR3 protein: CATSRVQGPETQYF. The CDR3 bases are TGTGCCACCAGCAGAGTACAGGGTCCGGAGACCCAGTACTTC. Supplemented by reference TRBV15 and TRBJ2-5, the full variable domain reads DAMVIQNPRYQVTQFGKPVTLSCSQTLNHNVMYWYQQKSSQAPKLLFHYYDKDFNNEADTPDNFQSRRPNTSFCFLDIRSPGLGDTAMYLCATSRVQGPETQYFGPGTRLLVL.

The gene calls are TRBV25-1 and TRBJ1-1; D might be TRBD1 (5 bases). Germline loops: CDR1 MGHDK, CDR2 SYGVNS. This CDR3 spans 13 amino acids. Trimming cost V 1 base and J 3 bases, with 6 bases left between them. CDR3 in amino acids: CASSESGYTEAFF. Here the CDR3 DNA reads TGTGCCAGCAGTGAATCAGGGTACACTGAAGCTTTCTTT.

J is TRBJ1-2 and V is TRBV5-1, with no clear D. V was pared by 4 bases and J by 0 bases, with 7 bases between. CDR1 and CDR2 (germline): SGHRS, YFSETQ. The CDR3 has 13 amino acids. The CDR3 region is CASSTEANYGYTF. The CDR3 DNA is TGCGCCAGCAGCACGGAGGCTAACTATGGCTACACCTTC.

In DNA form, the CDR3 reads TGTGCCTGGGCATCCGCCGGGACAGGGCGATACGAGCAGTACTTC. This sequence encodes CAWASAGTGRYEQYF. The chain recombines TRBV30 with TRBJ2-7; 9 bases are shared with TRBD1. CDR3 length: 15 residues. Germline V gene sequence: CDR1 GTSNPN, CDR2 SVGIG (reference sequence). After removal of 5 bases from V and 4 bases from J, the junction contained 12 bases not matched to a gene.

The chain links TRBV6-2 or TRBV6-3 to TRBJ2-3, with D uncertain. CDR1 is MNHEY and CDR2 is SVGEGT in the germline V gene. Deletions cut 0 bases from V and 2 bases from J, with 6 bases between. The CDR3 runs to 14 residues. The CDR3 reads CASSYSEFTDTQYF. CDR3 DNA: TGTGCCAGCAGTTACTCGGAGTTCACAGATACGCAGTATTTT.

The V call is TRBV10-3, the J call TRBJ1-2; D gene uncertain. The CDR3 spans 16 residues. CDR1 is ENHRY and CDR2 is SYGVKD in the germline V gene. V was shortened by 2 bases and J by 0 bases, with 13 bases between the two germline ends. As DNA, the CDR3 is TGTGCCATCAGTGAGGGAACAGTTTATTCTAACTATGGCTACACCTTC. It is translated as CAISEGTVYSNYGYTF.

This clone came up a few times. J is TRBJ1-2 and V is TRBV6-5; no firm D call. This CDR3 contains 13 residues. From germline, CDR1 is MNHEY and CDR2 SVGAGI. V was clipped by 10 bases and J by 3 bases, with 15 bases between them. The CDR3 is CATAERPDYGYTF. The DNA for the CDR3 is TGTGCCACCGCGGAGCGGCCCGACTATGGCTACACCTTC.

The chain is built from TRBV6-2 or TRBV6-3 and TRBJ2-1, with D perhaps matching TRBD1 (5 bases). Germline CDR1 and CDR2: MNHEY and SVGEGT. This CDR3 region has 12 residues. V lost 6 bases and J 15 bases, leaving 18 bases between the germline ends. The CDR3 region is CASSHPTGPWFF. CDR3 DNA: TGTGCCAGCAGCCACCCTACAGGTCCGTGGTTCTTC.

The CDR3 DNA reads as TGTGCCAGCAGACGCGGGAGAGGCGAGCAGTACTTC. Translating it yields CASRRGRGEQYF. The rearrangement uses TRBV6-5 and TRBJ2-7; TRBD2 aligns across 7 bases. Germline lookup yields CDR1 MNHEY and CDR2 SVGAGI. The CDR3 loop spans 12 amino acids. V was pared by 6 bases and J by 6 bases, with 5 bases of the junction left unmatched.

The chain links TRBV11-1 to TRBJ1-1; the match to TRBD1 covers 7 bases. The CDR3 runs 15 residues. Germline values: CDR1 SGHAT, CDR2 FQDESV (reference sequence). V shed 8 bases and J 0 bases; nucleotides not matched to a gene: 9. CDR3 in DNA: TGTGCCAGCGGGATGTACAGGGGATTGAACACTGAAGCTTTCTTT. This encodes CASGMYRGLNTEAFF.

The chain employs TRBV28 and TRBJ2-3; D gene ambiguous. CDR1 and CDR2 (germline): MDHEN, SYDVKM. The CDR3 is 14 residues long. Deletions cut 7 bases from V and 3 bases from J, with 14 bases between. The CDR3 DNA reads as TGTGCCAGCAACACATTGGTCCGTACAGATACGCAGTATTTT. This sequence encodes CASNTLVRTDTQYF.

This rearrangement joins TRBV27 to TRBJ1-2, with D maybe TRBD1 (5 bases). Trimming took 2 bases from V and 4 from J, leaving 17 bases between them. Germline-derived CDR1 and CDR2 are MNHEY and SMNVEV (reference sequence). The CDR3 has 16 amino acids. The CDR3 sequence: CASSLGGALTSYGYTF. Written as DNA, the CDR3 is TGTGCCAGCAGTTTAGGAGGGGCTTTGACTAGCTATGGCTACACCTTC.

The rearrangement uses TRBV15 and TRBJ1-2; TRBD1 is a possible D gene (5 bases). This CDR3 is 14 amino acids long. Germline V gene sequence: CDR1 LNHNV, CDR2 YYDKDF (reference sequence). V was cut by 1 base and J by 3 bases, with 9 bases left in between. CDR3 nucleotides: TGTGCCACCAGCAGAGGTTCGGGGGACTATGGCTACACCTTC. Residues: CATSRGSGDYGYTF.

This chain uses TRBV5-1 with TRBJ2-7; maybe TRBD1 (5 bases). Between the trimmed V and J ends, which lost 2 bases and 0 bases, there was a span of 12 bases. Germline CDR1 SGHRS, CDR2 YFSETQ. CDR3 length equals 15 residues. The CDR3 nucleotides read TGCGCCAGCAGCTTCGACAGCACGAGCTCCTACGAGCAGTACTTC. It yields the protein CASSFDSTSSYEQYF.

This clone was picked up a small number of times. CDR3 nucleotides: TGTGCCAGCAGCTTAGGGGGGACACCTGAAGCTTTCTTT. Translated: CASSLGGTPEAFF. The rearrangement links TRBV7-2 to TRBJ1-1, with D possibly matching TRBD1 (6 bases). The V and J ends lost 1 base and 6 bases respectively, with 9 bases between them. CDR3 length: 13 amino acids. CDR1 is SGHTA and CDR2 is FQGNSA in the germline V gene.

This chain joins TRBV4-3 and TRBJ2-7; 10 bases are a match to TRBD1. Germline-derived CDR1 and CDR2 are LGHNA and YSLEER. V shed 4 bases, J shed 7 bases, and the junction held 10 bases outside the gene matches. CDR3 length: 15 residues. The CDR3 is CASSPSAGTGVEQYF. The CDR3 DNA sequence: TGCGCCAGCAGCCCCTCGGCCGGGACAGGGGTTGAGCAGTACTTC.

The CDR3 is CASSSTGNEQFF. The CDR3, as DNA: TGTGCCAGCAGCTCGACAGGGAATGAGCAGTTCTTC. The V call is TRBV7-9, the J call TRBJ2-1, with 7 nucleotides matching TRBD1. Germline CDR1 SEHNR, CDR2 FQNEAQ (reference sequence). The CDR3 totals 12 residues. Unmatched junction bases numbered 1, after V lost 4 bases and J lost 7 bases.

The rearrangement joins TRBV25-1 to TRBJ1-3; the D gene is possibly TRBD1 (5 bases). Trimming shortened V by 1 base and J by 4 bases, and 11 bases separated the two germline ends. This CDR3 is built from 15 residues. Germline CDR1 reads MGHDK; CDR2 reads SYGVNS. CDR3 bases: TGTGCCAGCAGTGAATCCGGAAGGGGAGGAAACACCATATATTTT. This encodes CASSESGRGGNTIYF.

The rearrangement links TRBV6-2 or TRBV6-3 to TRBJ1-6; 7 bases map to TRBD1. Per germline, CDR1 MNHEY and CDR2 SVGEGT. Trimming removed 4 bases from V and 16 bases from J; junction bases left unmatched: 13. The length of the CDR3 is 14 residues. This chain's CDR3 is CASSFYPGQAELHF. In nucleotides, the CDR3 is TGTGCCAGCAGTTTTTATCCCGGACAGGCTGAACTCCACTTT.